Only a few counts were recorded for the clone carrying this T cell receptor (beta chain). Antigen specificity is unknown. This sample was included in a study of blood T cells in healthy people across ages. Study-wide results and limits: TCR beta diversity correlated strongly with naive T cell percentage. Roughly linear age-related decline in beta diversity appeared, significant by age approximately 40. Unsorted PBMCs prevented conclusive naive versus antigen-experienced comparison.

Next came a second PCR, run for about 6 to 11 cycles, which used a sample-barcoded 5' primer along with a J-beta primer mix. TCRdb fed the 5' RACE reads into MiXCR, producing one record per CDR3 protein. This table has some 1 million distinct CDR3 sequences, less than 50% appearing once. The sample comprised blood. The receptor comes from a woman in her fifties or sixties in good health.

CDR3 loop: CASSPGHNYGYTF. Here the CDR3 DNA reads TGTGCCAGCAGCCCCGGACATAACTATGGCTACACCTTC. The chain carries TRBV5-5 and TRBJ1-2, with D possibly matching TRBD1 (5 bases). V was shortened by 4 bases and J by 1 base, with 8 bases between the two germline ends. The CDR3 is made up of 13 amino acids. Germline V CDR1 and CDR2: SGHKS, YYEKEE (reference sequence).